This T cell receptor beta chain was captured in a study of OX40 agonist ivuxolimab in advanced cancers. Profiled with immunoSEQ multiplex PCR; TCRdb holds only in-frame clones, not every one. This table has around 70,000 clones, roughly 90% appearing once. This clone was seen once. Germline CDR1 SGHRS, CDR2 YFSETQ. The CDR3 is made up of 15 amino acids. Unmatched junction bases numbered 3, after V lost 4 bases and J lost 2 bases. The receptor was derived from an adult with an advanced solid tumor such as melanoma, head and neck, liver or kidney cancer. The specimen was CD4+ or CD8+ T cells sorted from blood, collected in a trial of the OX40 agonist ivuxolimab. This rearrangement joins TRBV5-1 to TRBJ2-2; 9 nucleotides agree with TRBD1. DNA for the CDR3: TGCGCCAGCAGCAGGACAGGGGAAAACACCGGGGAGCTGTTTTTT. Its translation: CASSRTGENTGELFF. Full variable domain (remainder filled in from reference TRBV5-1 and TRBJ2-2): KAGVTQTPRYLIKTRGQQVTLSCSPISGHRSVSWYQQTPGQGLQFLFEYFSETQRNKGNFPGRFSGRQFSNSRSEMNVSTLELGDSALYLCASSRTGENTGELFFGEGSRLTVL.